This TCR beta chain was identified during a study of T cells after yellow fever vaccination. Study as a whole: Preparing low-cell-number fractions relied on SMART-Seq v4 Ultra Low Input. Study results and caveats: By day 5 rather than day 15, the secondary response had peaked, though it was weaker. Abundant clonotypes from the bulk population could get into FACS-sorted repertoires as contaminants. Most primary-vaccination clones recurred post-booster (under 98% CD4, about 90% CD8).

V was clipped by 6 bases and J by 3 bases, with 7 bases between them. CDR1 and CDR2 (germline): DFQATT, SNEGSKA (reference sequence). This CDR3 contains 11 residues. Using its own MiXCR run on the 5' RACE reads, TCRdb lists one record per CDR3 protein. The sample lists about 400,000 distinct CDR3 sequences, about 6.2% occurring once. A word on this clonotype: Antigen unknown.

The origin of this receptor is a man aged 25 to 40 who received the YFV17D yellow fever vaccine. Source: PBMCs, taken 5 days after the yellow fever booster vaccination. V and J are TRBV20-1 and TRBJ2-3; D unclear. The CDR3 spells CSARETDTQYF. CDR3 in DNA: TGCAGTGCCCGAGAAACAGATACGCAGTATTTT.